What follows are 6 T cell receptor beta chains derived from one specimen sequenced in a study of T cells in Graves' hyperthyroidism and ophthalmopathy. TCR beta CDR3 regions were amplified from RNA transcripts. A first-round RT-PCR of the TCR CDR3 used the HTBI primer set. TCRdb reanalysed the multiplex PCR reads using MiXCR and keeps one entry per CDR3 protein. The data show about 400,000 distinct CDR3 sequences, approximately 16% seen once. Sequencing was done on a sample of blood. All receptors come from a woman in her sixties with Graves' ophthalmopathy.

The table lists this clonotype with many counts. V and J are TRBV18 and TRBJ2-1, with D tentatively TRBD1 or TRBD2 (5 bases each). Germline CDR1 and CDR2: KGHSH and LQKENI. V was shortened by 6 bases and J by 8 bases, with 20 bases between the two germline ends. The CDR3 contains 15 residues. The CDR3 nucleotides read TGTGCCAGCTCCGTCCCTCCCGAGGGGAGCGATGAGCAGTTCTTC. This gives the protein CASSVPPEGSDEQFF.

A remark on this clonotype: Just one base apart from a much larger clone, this may be a read error. J is TRBJ2-7 and V is TRBV2; D not resolved. The end of the DNA fits TRBJ2-1 better, so the J call may be wrong. CDR1 is SNHLY and CDR2 is FYNNEI in the germline V gene. This CDR3 contains 13 residues. The CDR3 coding sequence is TGTGCCAGCAGTGTGGGCGTCTCCTACGAGCAGTTCTTC. Its protein is CASSVGVSYEQFF.

This clonotype was seen ten or more times. J is TRBJ2-1 and V is TRBV29-1; possibly TRBD1 for D (6 bases). The germline V gene has CDR1 SQVTM and CDR2 ANQGSEA. The CDR3 has 13 residues. V was pared by 1 base and J by 6 bases, with 10 bases between. The CDR3 nucleotides read TGCAGCGTTGAAGGCACAGGGTCCAATGAGCAGTTCTTC. It translates to CSVEGTGSNEQFF.

There are many counts of this clonotype. This rearrangement joins TRBV2 to TRBJ2-5; TRBD1 matches 8 bases. J was trimmed by 5 bases and V by 4 bases; bases with no gene match: 9. Per germline, CDR1 SNHLY and CDR2 FYNNEI. The CDR3 runs 15 residues. In DNA, the CDR3 is TGTGCCAGCAGTGGCGACAGGGGCCGAGGGGAGACCCAGTACTTC. Its protein is CASSGDRGRGETQYF.

This clonotype was recorded at least ten times. The chain is built from TRBV6-2 or TRBV6-3 and TRBJ2-7; 8 bases are a match to TRBD2. V dropped 8 bases and J dropped 5; count of bases not matched to a gene: 5. The length of the CDR3 is 12 residues. CDR1 is MNHEY and CDR2 is SVGEGT in the germline V gene. The CDR3 region has the DNA TGTGCCAGCGCCCGGACTAGCAACGAGCAGTACTTC. It translates to CASARTSNEQYF.

This clonotype was observed at least ten times. This CDR3 is CASSQATTQYF. DNA of the CDR3: TGTGCCAGCAGCCAAGCGACGACCCAGTACTTC. The rearrangement links TRBV14 to TRBJ2-5; D is unresolved. V lost 1 base and J lost 7, with 4 bases in between. The CDR3 spans 11 residues. CDR1 SGHDN and CDR2 FVKESK come from the germline V gene.